In this sample, the clone carrying this T cell receptor beta chain turned up many times. Its antigen is still unknown. These data come from a study of early T cells in non-severe SARS-CoV-2 infection. Study details: The input, bulk RNA from unsorted whole blood, was sequenced, and chains were unpaired. Study results and limitations: Anti-spike CD8 specificities were favored by VDJdb matching, whose results missed private and CD4 specificities.

The length of the CDR3 is 14 residues. Germline loops: CDR1 SGHTA, CDR2 FQGNSA. With 5 bases removed from V and 10 bases from J, the gap between germline ends came to 18 bases. TCRdb ran MiXCR on the 5' RACE reads and lists one entry per CDR3 protein. Here the sample spans around 50,000 distinct CDR3 sequences, 5.6% being singletons. The rearrangement links TRBV7-2 to TRBJ2-4; D may be TRBD1 (8 bases). This clonotype was obtained from an adult who was a healthcare worker with PCR-confirmed SARS-CoV-2 infection or an uninfected control (not recorded which). Sequencing input: whole blood. In DNA, the CDR3 is TGTGCCAGCAGCCTGGGAATACAGGGGGGGATTCAGTACTTC. As protein: CASSLGIQGGIQYF.